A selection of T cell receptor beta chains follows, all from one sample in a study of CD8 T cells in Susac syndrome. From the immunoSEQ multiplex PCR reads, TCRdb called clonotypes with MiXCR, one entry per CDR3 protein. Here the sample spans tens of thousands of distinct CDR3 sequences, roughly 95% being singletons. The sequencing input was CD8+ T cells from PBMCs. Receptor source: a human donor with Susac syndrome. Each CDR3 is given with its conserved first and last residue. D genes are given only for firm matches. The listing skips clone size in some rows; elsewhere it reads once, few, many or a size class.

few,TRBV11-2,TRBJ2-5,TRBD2,CASSLGTSGEETQYF,TGTGCCAGCAGCTTAGGGACTAGCGGTGAGGAGACCCAGTACTTC
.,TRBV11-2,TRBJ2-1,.,CASTRGGPNEQFF,TGTGCCAGCACCCGCGGAGGACCGAATGAGCAGTTCTTC
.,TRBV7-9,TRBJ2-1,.,CASSLARAGYNEQFF,TGTGCCAGCAGCTTAGCGCGGGCAGGCTACAATGAGCAGTTCTTC
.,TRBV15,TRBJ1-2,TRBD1,CATRRQGGFRGYTF,TGTGCCACCAGACGACAGGGTGGTTTCAGGGGCTACACCTTC
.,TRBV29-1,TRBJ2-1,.,CSVPGAHSYNEQFF,TGCAGCGTCCCAGGCGCTCATTCCTACAATGAGCAGTTCTTC
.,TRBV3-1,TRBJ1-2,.,CASSQDATYYGYTF,TGTGCCAGCAGCCAAGATGCGACCTACTATGGCTACACCTTC
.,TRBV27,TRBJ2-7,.,CASSPILAGSSDEQYF,TGTGCCAGCAGTCCTATCCTCGCGGGGAGCTCCGACGAGCAGTACTTC
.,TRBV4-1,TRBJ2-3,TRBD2,CASSQDPSGGTTDTQYF,TGCGCCAGCAGCCAAGATCCTAGCGGGGGGACTACAGATACGCAGTATTTT
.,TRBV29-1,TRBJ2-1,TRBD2,CSARLGRGKGNEQFF,TGCAGCGCCCGCTTAGGGCGGGGGAAAGGCAATGAGCAGTTCTTC
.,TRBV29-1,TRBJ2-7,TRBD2,CSVGVRDYYEQYF,TGCAGCGTTGGGGTTCGGGACTACTACGAGCAGTACTTC
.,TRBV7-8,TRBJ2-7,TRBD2,CASSLTSGGSYEQYF,TGTGCCAGCAGCTTGACTAGCGGGGGATCCTACGAGCAGTACTTC
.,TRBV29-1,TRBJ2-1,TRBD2,CSAGLSSYNEQFF,TGCAGCGCGGGACTAAGCTCCTACAATGAGCAGTTCTTC
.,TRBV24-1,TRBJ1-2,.,CATRDSNYGYTF,TGTGCCACCAGGGACTCTAACTATGGCTACACCTTC
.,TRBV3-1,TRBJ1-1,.,CASSPQEETEAFF,TGTGCCAGCAGCCCCCAGGAGGAGACTGAAGCTTTCTTT
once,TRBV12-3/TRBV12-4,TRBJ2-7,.,CASSTGTLYEQYF,TGTGCCAGCAGTACCGGGACTCTTTACGAGCAGTACTTC
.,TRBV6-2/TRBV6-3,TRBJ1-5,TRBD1,CASSLGQGQPQHF,TGTGCCAGCAGCCTGGGACAGGGTCAGCCCCAGCATTTT
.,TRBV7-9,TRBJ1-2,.,CASSLLATSEPYGYTF,TGTGCCAGCAGCTTATTGGCAACTTCCGAACCCTATGGCTACACCTTC
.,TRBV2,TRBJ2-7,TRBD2,CAQLLAGRNEQYF,TGTGCCCAGTTACTAGCGGGGAGGAACGAGCAGTACTTC
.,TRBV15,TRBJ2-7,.,CATSRSIQLTEQYF,TGTGCCACCAGCCGATCCATACAACTTACGGAGCAGTACTTC
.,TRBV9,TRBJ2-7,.,CASSVGSGMGYEQYF,TGTGCCAGCAGCGTAGGTAGCGGAATGGGGTACGAGCAGTACTTC
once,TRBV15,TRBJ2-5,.,CATSQGGRRQETQYF,TGTGCCACCAGCCAAGGAGGACGGCGTCAGGAGACCCAGTACTTC
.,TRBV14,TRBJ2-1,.,CATQPIATDEQFF,TGTGCCACCCAACCGATCGCGACCGATGAGCAGTTCTTC
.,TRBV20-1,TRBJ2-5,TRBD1,CSAPPPGQGLWETQYF,TGCAGTGCTCCGCCCCCAGGACAGGGGCTGTGGGAGACCCAGTACTTC
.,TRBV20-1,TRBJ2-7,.,CSAREGLGTSAYEQYF,TGCAGTGCTAGAGAGGGGTTGGGGACGAGCGCCTACGAGCAGTACTTC
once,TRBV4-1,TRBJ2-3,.,CASSQDLGSARGDTQYF,TGCGCCAGCAGCCAAGATCTTGGGTCGGCCCGAGGAGATACGCAGTATTTT
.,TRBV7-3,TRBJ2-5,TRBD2,CASSLGAGEETQYF,TGTGCCAGCAGCTTAGGGGCGGGGGAAGAGACCCAGTACTTC
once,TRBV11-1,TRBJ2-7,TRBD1,CASSFRGPTYEQYF,TGTGCCAGCAGCTTCAGGGGGCCGACCTACGAGCAGTACTTC
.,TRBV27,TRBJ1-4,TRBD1,CASSWDRAQELFF,TGTGCCAGCAGTTGGGACAGGGCTCAGGAACTGTTTTTT
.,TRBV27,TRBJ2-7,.,CASSWTASSYEQYF,TGTGCCAGCAGTTGGACAGCAAGCTCCTACGAGCAGTACTTC
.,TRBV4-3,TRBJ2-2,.,CASSQERSGTGELFF,TGCGCCAGCAGCCAAGAGCGGTCAGGGACCGGGGAGCTGTTTTTT
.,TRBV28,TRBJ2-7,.,CASSVETSSLDEQYF,TGTGCCAGCAGCGTCGAGACTAGTTCTCTCGACGAGCAGTACTTC
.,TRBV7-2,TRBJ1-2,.,CASSPRTAGYTF,TGTGCCAGCAGCCCACGGACAGCTGGCTACACCTTC
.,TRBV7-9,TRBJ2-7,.,CASSPRTSRAYEQYF,TGTGCCAGCAGCCCCAGGACCAGCCGAGCCTACGAGCAGTACTTC
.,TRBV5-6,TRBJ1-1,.,CASSLKGAFTGNTEAFF,TGTGCCAGCAGCTTGAAAGGTGCATTCACAGGGAACACTGAAGCTTTCTTT
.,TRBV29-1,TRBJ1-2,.,CSVEGTTLLYGYTF,TGCAGCGTTGAAGGCACAACTCTCCTCTATGGCTACACCTTC
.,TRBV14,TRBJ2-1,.,CASSHRGSNDRNEQFF,TGTGCCAGCAGCCATCGGGGTAGCAACGACCGGAATGAGCAGTTCTTC
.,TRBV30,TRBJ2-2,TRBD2,CAWSVGLAANTGELFF,TGTGCCTGGAGTGTAGGGCTAGCGGCCAACACCGGGGAGCTGTTTTTT